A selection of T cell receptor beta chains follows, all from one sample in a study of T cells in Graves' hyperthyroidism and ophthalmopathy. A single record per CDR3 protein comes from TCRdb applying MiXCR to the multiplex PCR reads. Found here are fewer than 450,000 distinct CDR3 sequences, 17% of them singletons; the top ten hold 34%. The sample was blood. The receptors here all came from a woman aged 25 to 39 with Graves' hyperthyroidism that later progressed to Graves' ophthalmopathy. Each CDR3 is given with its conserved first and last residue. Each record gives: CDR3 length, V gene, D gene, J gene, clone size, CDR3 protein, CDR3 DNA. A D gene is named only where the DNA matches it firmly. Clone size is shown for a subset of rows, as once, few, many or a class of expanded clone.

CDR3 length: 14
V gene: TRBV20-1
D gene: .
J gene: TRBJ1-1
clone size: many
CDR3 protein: CSARVGALNTEAFF
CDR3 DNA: TGCAGTGCTAGAGTTGGGGCCCTGAACACTGAAGCTTTCTTT

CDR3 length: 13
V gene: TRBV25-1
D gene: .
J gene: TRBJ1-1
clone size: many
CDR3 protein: CASSEGGKAEAFF
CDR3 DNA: TGTGCCAGCAGTGAAGGGGGTAAGGCTGAAGCTTTCTTT

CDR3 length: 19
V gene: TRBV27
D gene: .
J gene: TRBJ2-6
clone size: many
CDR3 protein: CASSISRDIAISGANVLTF
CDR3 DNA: TGTGCCAGCAGTATCAGTCGGGACATAGCAATCTCTGGGGCCAACGTCCTGACTTTC

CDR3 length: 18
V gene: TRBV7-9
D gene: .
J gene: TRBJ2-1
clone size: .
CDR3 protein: CASSSAAGPLGVGDEQFF
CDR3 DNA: TGTGCCAGCAGCTCCGCGGCAGGTCCGCTGGGTGTCGGGGATGAGCAGTTCTTC

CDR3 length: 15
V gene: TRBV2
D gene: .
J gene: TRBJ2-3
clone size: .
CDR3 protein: CASSEGGASTDTQYF
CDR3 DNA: TGTGCCAGCAGTGAAGGGGGGGCAAGCACAGATACGCAGTATTTT

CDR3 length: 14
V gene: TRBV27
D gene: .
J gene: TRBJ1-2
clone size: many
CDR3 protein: CASSGHPSAYGYTF
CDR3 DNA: TGTGCCAGCAGCGGACATCCCTCAGCTTATGGCTACACCTTC

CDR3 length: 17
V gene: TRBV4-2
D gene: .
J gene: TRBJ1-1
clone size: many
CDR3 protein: CASSQVSGFTRNTEAFF
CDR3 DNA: TGTGCCAGCAGCCAAGTGTCAGGGTTTACGAGGAACACTGAAGCTTTCTTT

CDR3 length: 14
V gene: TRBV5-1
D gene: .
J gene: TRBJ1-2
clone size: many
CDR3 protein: CASSLGGRLEGYTF
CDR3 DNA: TGCGCCAGCAGCTTGGGCGGGCGGCTGGAAGGCTACACCTTC

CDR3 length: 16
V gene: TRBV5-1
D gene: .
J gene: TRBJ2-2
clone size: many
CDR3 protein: CASSLATPPSTGELFF
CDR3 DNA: TGCGCCAGCAGCTTGGCCACCCCCCCCTCAACCGGGGAGCTGTTTTTT

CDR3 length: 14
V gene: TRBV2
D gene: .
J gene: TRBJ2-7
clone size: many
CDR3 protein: CASPGTSSSYEQYF
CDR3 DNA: TGTGCCAGCCCAGGGACGTCCAGCTCCTACGAGCAGTACTTC

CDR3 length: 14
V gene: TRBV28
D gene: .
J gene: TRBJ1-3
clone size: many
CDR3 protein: CASKGGFAGNTIYF
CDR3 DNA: TGTGCCAGTAAAGGGGGATTCGCGGGAAACACCATATATTTT

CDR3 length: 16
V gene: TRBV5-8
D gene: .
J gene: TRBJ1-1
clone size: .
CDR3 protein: CASSRVGELLNTEAFF
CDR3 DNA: TGTGCCAGCAGCAGGGTGGGGGAGTTACTGAACACTGAAGCTTTCTTT

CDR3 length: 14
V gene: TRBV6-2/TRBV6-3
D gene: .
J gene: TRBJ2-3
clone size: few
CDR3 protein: CASSYSSAADTQYF
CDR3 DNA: TGTGCCAGCAGTTACTCGTCAGCCGCAGATACGCAGTATTTT

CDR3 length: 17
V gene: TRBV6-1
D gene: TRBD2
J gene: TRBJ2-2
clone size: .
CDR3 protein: CASSDKAGASNTGELFF
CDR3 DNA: TGTGCCAGCAGTGACAAAGCGGGAGCCTCGAACACCGGGGAGCTGTTTTTT

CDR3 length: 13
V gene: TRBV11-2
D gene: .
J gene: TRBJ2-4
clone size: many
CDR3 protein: CASSLVAGNIQYF
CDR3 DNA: TGTGCCAGCAGCTTAGTAGCTGGAAACATTCAGTACTTC

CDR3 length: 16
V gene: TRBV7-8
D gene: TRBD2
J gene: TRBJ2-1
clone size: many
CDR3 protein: CASSDLPGLFLGEQFF
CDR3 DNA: TGTGCCAGCAGCGACCTGCCGGGACTATTTTTAGGGGAGCAGTTCTTC

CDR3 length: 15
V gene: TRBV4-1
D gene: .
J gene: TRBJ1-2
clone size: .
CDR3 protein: CASSQDATANYGYTF
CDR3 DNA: TGCGCCAGCAGCCAAGATGCAACAGCTAACTATGGCTACACCTTC

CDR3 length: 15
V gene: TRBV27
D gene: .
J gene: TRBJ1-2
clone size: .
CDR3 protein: CASSLSGGHNYGYTF
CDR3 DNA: TGTGCCAGCAGTTTATCCGGGGGGCATAACTATGGCTACACCTTC

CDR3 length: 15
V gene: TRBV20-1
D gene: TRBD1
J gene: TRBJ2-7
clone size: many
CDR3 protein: CSARLTGGVIYEQYF
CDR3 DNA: TGCAGTGCTAGATTGACAGGGGGCGTAATCTACGAGCAGTACTTC

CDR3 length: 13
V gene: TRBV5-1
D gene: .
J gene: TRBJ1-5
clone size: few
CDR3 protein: CASSYDRRQPQHF
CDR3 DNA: TGCGCCAGCAGCTATGACCGGAGACAGCCCCAGCATTTT

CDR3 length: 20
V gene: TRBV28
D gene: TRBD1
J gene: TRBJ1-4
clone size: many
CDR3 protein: CASSIHRDRRNLATNEKLFF
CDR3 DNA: TGTGCCAGCAGTATACACCGGGACAGGAGAAACCTTGCAACTAATGAAAAACTGTTTTTT

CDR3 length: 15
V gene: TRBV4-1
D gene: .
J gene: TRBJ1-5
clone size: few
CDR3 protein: CASSQDGQSNQPQHF
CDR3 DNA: TGCGCCAGCAGCCAAGATGGACAGAGCAATCAGCCCCAGCATTTT

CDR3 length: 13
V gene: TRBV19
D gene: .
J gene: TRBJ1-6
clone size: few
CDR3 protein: CASRDSPNSPLHF
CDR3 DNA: TGTGCCAGTAGAGACAGCCCCAATTCACCCCTCCACTTT

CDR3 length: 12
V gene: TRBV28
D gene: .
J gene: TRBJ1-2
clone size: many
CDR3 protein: CASSLPDLGYTF
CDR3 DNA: TGTGCCAGCAGTCTCCCTGACCTGGGCTACACCTTC

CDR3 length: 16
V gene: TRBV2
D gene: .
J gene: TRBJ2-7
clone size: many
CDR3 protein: CASSEETAHHHPEQYF
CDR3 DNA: TGTGCCAGCAGTGAAGAGACGGCCCACCACCACCCTGAGCAGTACTTC

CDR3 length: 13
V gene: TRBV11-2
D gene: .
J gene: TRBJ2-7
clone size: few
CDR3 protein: CASTLPQRYEQYF
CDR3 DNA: TGTGCCAGCACCCTACCACAGAGGTACGAGCAGTACTTC

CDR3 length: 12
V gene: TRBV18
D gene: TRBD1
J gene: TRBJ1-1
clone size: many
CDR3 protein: CASSPDRNPAFF
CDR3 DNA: TGTGCCAGCTCACCGGACAGGAACCCTGCTTTCTTT

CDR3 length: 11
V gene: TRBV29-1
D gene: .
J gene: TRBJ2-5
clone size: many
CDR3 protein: CSVEFGETQYF
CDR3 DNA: TGCAGCGTTGAATTCGGGGAGACCCAGTACTTC

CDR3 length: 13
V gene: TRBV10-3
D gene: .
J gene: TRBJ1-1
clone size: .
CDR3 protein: CAISDEAVTEAFF
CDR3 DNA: TGTGCCATCAGTGATGAAGCGGTTACTGAAGCTTTCTTT

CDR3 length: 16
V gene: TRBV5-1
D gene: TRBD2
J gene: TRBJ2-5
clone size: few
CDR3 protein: CASSPSGGLYQETQYF
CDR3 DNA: TGCGCCAGCAGCCCCAGCGGGGGGCTGTACCAAGAGACCCAGTACTTC

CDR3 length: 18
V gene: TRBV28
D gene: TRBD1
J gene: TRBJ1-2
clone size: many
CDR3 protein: CASSLPSAGTGRNYGYTF
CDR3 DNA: TGTGCCAGCAGTTTACCTTCAGCCGGGACAGGGAGAAACTATGGCTACACCTTC

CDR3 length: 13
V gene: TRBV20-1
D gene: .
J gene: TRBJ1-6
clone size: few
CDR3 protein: CSARDHGDSPLHF
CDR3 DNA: TGCAGTGCTAGAGATCACGGGGACTCACCCCTCCACTTT

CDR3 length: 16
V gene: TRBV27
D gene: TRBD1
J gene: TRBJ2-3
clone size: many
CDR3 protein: CASSDLQGDGTDTQYF
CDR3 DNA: TGTGCCAGCAGCGATTTACAGGGGGATGGCACAGATACGCAGTATTTT

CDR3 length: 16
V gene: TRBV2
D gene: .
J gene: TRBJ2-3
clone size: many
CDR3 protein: CASSKAGTLSTDTQYF
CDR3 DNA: TGTGCCAGCAGTAAGGCCGGGACACTGAGCACAGATACGCAGTATTTT

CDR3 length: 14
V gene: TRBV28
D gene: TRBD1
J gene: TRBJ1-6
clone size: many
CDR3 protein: CASSMTGVGSPLHF
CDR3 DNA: TGTGCCAGCAGTATGACAGGGGTCGGTTCACCCCTCCACTTT

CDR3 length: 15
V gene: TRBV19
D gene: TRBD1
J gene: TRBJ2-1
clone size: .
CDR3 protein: CASSIIGTGGNEQFF
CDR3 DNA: TGTGCCAGTAGTATCATCGGGACAGGGGGGAATGAGCAGTTCTTC

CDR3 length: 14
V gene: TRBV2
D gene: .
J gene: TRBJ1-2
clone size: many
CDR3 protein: CASSESGYGYGYTF
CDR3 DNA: TGTGCCAGCAGTGAATCAGGGTATGGCTATGGCTACACCTTC

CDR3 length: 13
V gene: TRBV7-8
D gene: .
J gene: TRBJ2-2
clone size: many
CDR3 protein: CASSLAQGAELFF
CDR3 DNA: TGTGCCAGCAGCTTAGCGCAAGGGGCGGAGCTGTTTTTT

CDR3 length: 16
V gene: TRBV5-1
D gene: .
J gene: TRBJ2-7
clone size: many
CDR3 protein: CASSQGAPRGDYEQYF
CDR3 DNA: TGCGCCAGCAGCCAAGGAGCACCGAGGGGGGACTACGAGCAGTACTTC

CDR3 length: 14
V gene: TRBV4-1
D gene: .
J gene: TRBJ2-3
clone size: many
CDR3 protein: CASSQGMRADTQYF
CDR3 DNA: TGCGCCAGCAGCCAAGGTATGCGGGCAGATACGCAGTATTTT

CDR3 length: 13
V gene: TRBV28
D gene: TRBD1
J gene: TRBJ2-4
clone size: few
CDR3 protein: CASSPPDRAAKYF
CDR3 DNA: TGTGCCAGCAGTCCCCCGGACAGGGCCGCTAAGTACTTC

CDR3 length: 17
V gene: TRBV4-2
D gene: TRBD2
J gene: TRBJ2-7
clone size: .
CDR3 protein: CASSQDRTGTSGDEQYF
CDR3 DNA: TGTGCCAGCAGCCAAGATCGGACCGGGACTAGCGGCGACGAGCAGTACTTC

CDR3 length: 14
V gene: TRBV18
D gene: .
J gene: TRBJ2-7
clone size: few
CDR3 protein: CASSPGTQKYEQYF
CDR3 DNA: TGTGCCAGCTCACCAGGGACCCAAAAATACGAGCAGTACTTC

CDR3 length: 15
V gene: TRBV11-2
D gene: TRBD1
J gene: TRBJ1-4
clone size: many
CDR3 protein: CASSAWGQTNEKLFF
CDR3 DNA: TGTGCCAGCAGCGCATGGGGACAGACTAATGAAAAACTGTTTTTT

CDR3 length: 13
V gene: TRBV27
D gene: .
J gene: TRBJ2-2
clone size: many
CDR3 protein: CASSLTGFGELFF
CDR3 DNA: TGTGCCAGCAGTTTAACAGGTTTCGGGGAGCTGTTTTTT

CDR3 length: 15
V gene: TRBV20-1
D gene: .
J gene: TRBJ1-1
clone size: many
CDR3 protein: CSATVVGTGNTKAFF
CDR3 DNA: TGCAGTGCTACGGTGGTTGGGACGGGGAACACTAAAGCTTTCTTT

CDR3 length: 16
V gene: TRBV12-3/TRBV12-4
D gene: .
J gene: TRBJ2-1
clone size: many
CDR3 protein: CASSSQGGFSGGEQFF
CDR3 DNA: TGTGCCAGCAGTTCCCAGGGCGGGTTCTCCGGGGGTGAGCAGTTCTTC

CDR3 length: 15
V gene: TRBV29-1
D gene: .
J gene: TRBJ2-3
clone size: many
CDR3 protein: CSARLVGPGTDTQYF
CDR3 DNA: TGCAGCGCACGTTTAGTAGGTCCGGGCACAGATACGCAGTATTTT

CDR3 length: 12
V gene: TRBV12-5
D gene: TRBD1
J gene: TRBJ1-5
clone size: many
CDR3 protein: CASGIEQGTQHF
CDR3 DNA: TGTGCTAGTGGTATCGAACAGGGGACCCAGCATTTT

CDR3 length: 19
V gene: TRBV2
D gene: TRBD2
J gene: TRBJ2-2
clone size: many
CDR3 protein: CASTTPLLAGGPLAGELFF
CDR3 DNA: TGTGCCAGCACCACCCCCCTACTAGCGGGAGGGCCTTTGGCCGGGGAGCTGTTTTTT

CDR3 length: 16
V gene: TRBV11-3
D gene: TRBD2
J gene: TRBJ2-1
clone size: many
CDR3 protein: CASSLDPLAAYNEQFF
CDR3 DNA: TGTGCCAGCAGCTTAGACCCCCTAGCGGCTTACAATGAGCAGTTCTTC